This T cell receptor beta chain is from a study of shared clonotypes between healthy human individuals. Naive-designated CD8 cells lacked CD45RO, were positively enriched for CCR7, and omitted terminally differentiated effector memory CD45RA+ cells. Produced via immunoSEQ multiplex PCR; TCRdb's table is partial and in-frame only. The sample has about 550,000 clones; around 95% are singletons. The sequencing sample was made of naive CD8+ T cells sorted from blood. The clonotype originates from a woman aged 30 to 39 in good health.

The CDR3 reads CASSSTGLGNTIYF. DNA of the CDR3: TGTGCCAGCAGTTCAACAGGGTTAGGAAACACCATATATTTT. The chain employs TRBV27 and TRBJ1-3; tentatively, D is TRBD1 (6 bases). The CDR3 is 14 amino acids. V gave up 4 bases and J gave up 4 bases, with 11 bases separating them. Germline-derived CDR1 and CDR2 are MNHEY and SMNVEV (reference sequence).